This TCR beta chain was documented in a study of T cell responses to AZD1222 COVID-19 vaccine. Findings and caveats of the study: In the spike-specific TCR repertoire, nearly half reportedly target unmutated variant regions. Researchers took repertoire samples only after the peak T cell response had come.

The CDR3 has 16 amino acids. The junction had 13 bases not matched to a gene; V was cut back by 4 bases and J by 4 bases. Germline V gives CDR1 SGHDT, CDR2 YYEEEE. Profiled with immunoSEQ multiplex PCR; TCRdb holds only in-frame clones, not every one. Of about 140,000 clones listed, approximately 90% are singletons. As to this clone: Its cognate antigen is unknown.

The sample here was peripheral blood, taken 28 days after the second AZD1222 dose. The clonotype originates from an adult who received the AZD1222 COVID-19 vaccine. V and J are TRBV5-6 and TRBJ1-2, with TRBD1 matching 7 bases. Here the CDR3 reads CASSRYSGGAIYGYTF. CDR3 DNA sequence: TGTGCCAGCAGCAGGTACTCAGGGGGGGCGATCTATGGCTACACCTTC.